One and the same sample provided the 25 T cell receptor beta chains below, sequenced in a study of T cell repertoires and HLA-DP antigens. TCRdb's copy holds only in-frame clones and misses some; the assay was immunoSEQ multiplex PCR. The sample holds around 90,000 clones; approximately 89% are singletons and the top ten take 1.5% to 2%. These receptors are not linked to any known antigen. The specimen was CD4+ T cells from PBMCs. These receptors came from a man aged 45 to 65 in good health and CMV-seronegative.

The genes are TRBV7-2 and TRBJ2-7, with a weak D call TRBD1 (5 bases). CDR1 and CDR2 from the germline V gene are SGHTA and FQGNSA. This CDR3 region has 15 residues. Trimming left V 1 base short and J 0 bases short, with 10 bases between. CDR3 bases: TGTGCCAGCAGCTTAGGGCAGGGTTCCTCCTACGAGCAGTACTTC. Protein: CASSLGQGSSYEQYF.

The rearrangement uses TRBV13 and TRBJ1-5; 8 nucleotides match TRBD1. V lost 5 bases and J lost 7; bases outside the gene matches: 4. Germline CDR1 is PRHDT and CDR2 is FYEKMQ (reference sequence). This CDR3 has 13 residues. CDR3 nucleotides: TGTGCCAGCAGCCCCGGACAGGGCCAGCCCCAGCATTTT. Its translation is CASSPGQGQPQHF.

This chain joins TRBV27 and TRBJ2-7, with D uncertain. The CDR3 contains 13 residues. Germline-derived CDR1 and CDR2 are MNHEY and SMNVEV (reference sequence). V was cut by 5 bases and J by 3 bases, with 11 bases left in between. This chain's CDR3 is CASSLSTGYEQYF. The CDR3 DNA reads as TGTGCCAGCAGTCTCTCGACGGGCTACGAGCAGTACTTC.

The rearrangement joins TRBV30 to TRBJ2-7; the match to TRBD1 covers 7 bases. The germline V gene encodes CDR1 GTSNPN and CDR2 SVGIG (reference sequence). V shed 1 base, J shed 4 bases, and the junction held 7 bases outside the gene matches. CDR3 length: 14 residues. The CDR3 region is CAWSEGAPTYEQYF. For the CDR3, the DNA is TGTGCCTGGAGTGAGGGGGCGCCGACTTACGAGCAGTACTTC.

The V and J genes are TRBV13 and TRBJ2-3; the match to TRBD2 covers 7 bases. J gave up 6 bases and V 0 bases, and 21 bases lay outside the gene matches. The CDR3 covers 20 residues. Per the germline V gene, CDR1 is PRHDT and CDR2 is FYEKMQ (reference sequence). CDR3 DNA sequence: TGTGCCAGCAGCTTAGGTGGAGGTTCGTTAGCGGGTATTACAGCGGATACGCAGTATTTT. This sequence encodes CASSLGGGSLAGITADTQYF.

The chain employs TRBV2 and TRBJ2-7; 7 positions match TRBD2. Per germline, CDR1 SNHLY and CDR2 FYNNEI. The CDR3 spans 15 residues. Trimming removed 5 bases from V and 2 bases from J; junction bases left unmatched: 9. CDR3: CASSPTLARTYEQYF. CDR3 in DNA: TGTGCCAGCAGTCCGACACTAGCGCGGACCTACGAGCAGTACTTC.

The chain uses TRBV7-9 and TRBJ1-1; a weak D match, TRBD1 (6 bases). Germline assignment: CDR1 SEHNR and CDR2 FQNEAQ (reference sequence). The CDR3 is 14 amino acids. The V and J ends lost 5 bases and 3 bases respectively, with 13 bases between them. The chain's CDR3 is CASSVNRAYTEAFF. As DNA, the CDR3 is TGTGCCAGCAGCGTAAACAGGGCGTACACTGAAGCTTTCTTT. The whole variable domain, remainder taken from reference TRBV7-9 and TRBJ1-1, is DTGVSQNPRHKITKRGQNVTFRCDPISEHNRLYWYRQTLGQGPEFLTYFQNEAQLEKSRLLSDRFSAERPKGSFSTLEIQRTEQGDSAMYLCASSVNRAYTEAFFGQGTRLTVV.

The J gene is TRBJ2-4, the V gene TRBV7-9, with a possible D match to TRBD2 (6 bases). The germline V gene encodes CDR1 SEHNR and CDR2 FQNEAQ (reference sequence). The CDR3 contains 13 residues. Trimming took 5 bases from V and 9 from J, leaving 14 bases between them. DNA of the CDR3: TGTGCCAGCAGCCCCCCCTCGCGGGGCATTCAGTACTTC. Translating gives CASSPPSRGIQYF.

The V gene is TRBV11-2, the J gene TRBJ1-2; D remains ambiguous. Trimming cost V 5 bases and J 6 bases, with 10 bases left between them. Germline V CDR1 and CDR2: SGHAT, FQNNGV. The CDR3 has 12 amino acids. This CDR3 is CASSRADDGYTF. Here the CDR3 DNA reads TGTGCCAGCAGCCGCGCGGACGATGGCTACACCTTC.

The chain couples TRBV21-1 to TRBJ2-5; TRBD1, the D gene given by the table, was not confirmed from the DNA. TRBV21-1 is tagged as a pseudogene. The CDR3 runs 14 residues. This chain's CDR3 is CASSKRGNLKTQYF. CDR3 nucleotide sequence: TGTGCCAGCAGCAAGAGGGGGAATCTAAAGACCCAGTACTTC.

The chain is built from TRBV28 and TRBJ1-4, with no clear D. Trimming cost V 0 bases and J 2 bases, with 4 bases left between them. The CDR3 runs 14 residues. Germline V lookup: CDR1 MDHEN, CDR2 SYDVKM. CDR3 DNA sequence: TGTGCCAGCAGTTTATGGCCCACTAATGAAAAACTGTTTTTT. It translates to CASSLWPTNEKLFF.

The gene calls are TRBV14 and TRBJ2-7; the D gene could be TRBD1 or TRBD2 (6 bases each). V was clipped by 0 bases and J by 7 bases, with 22 bases between them. This CDR3 is 17 amino acids long. CDR1 and CDR2 (germline): SGHDN, FVKESK. The CDR3 DNA follows: TGTGCCAGCAGCCAAGAAGGCGGGGTACAGGGCTGGTGGGAGCAGTACTTC. It yields the protein CASSQEGGVQGWWEQYF.

The chain links TRBV29-1 to TRBJ2-2, with a tentative D call TRBD1 (6 bases). Germline CDR1 reads SQVTM; CDR2 reads ANQGSEA. Between the trimmed V and J ends, which lost 6 bases and 7 bases, there was a span of 12 bases. The length of the CDR3 is 12 residues. CDR3 loop: CSVGAKGGELFF. CDR3 bases: TGCAGCGTGGGGGCAAAGGGCGGGGAGCTGTTTTTT.

This clone has only one observation. V is TRBV30 and J is TRBJ2-7; 9 bases fit TRBD1. CDR1 is GTSNPN, CDR2 SVGIG, per germline (reference sequence). Unmatched junction bases numbered 12, after V lost 2 bases and J lost 7 bases. This CDR3 has 15 residues. The CDR3 reads CAWSFTGTGSSEQYF. As DNA, the CDR3 is TGTGCCTGGAGTTTTACCGGGACAGGGTCGTCGGAGCAGTACTTC.

This clone was observed once. V and J are TRBV2 and TRBJ2-6; 8 positions match TRBD1. With V trimmed by 1 base and J by 0 bases, 2 bases remained unmatched. The germline V gene has CDR1 SNHLY and CDR2 FYNNEI. This CDR3 contains 17 residues. The CDR3 DNA reads TGTGCCAGCAGTGAAGTGGGACAGGCCTCTGGGGCCAACGTCCTGACTTTC. This encodes CASSEVGQASGANVLTF.

The chain has TRBV27 and TRBJ1-1, with a possible D match to TRBD1 (5 bases). Trimming removed 5 bases at V and 5 bases at J, with 18 bases between. This CDR3 has 15 amino acids. Germline V gene lookup returns CDR1 MNHEY and CDR2 SMNVEV (reference sequence). CDR3 nucleotide sequence: TGTGCCAGCAGTACCCCGTTCGGGGGAGGGACTGAAGCTTTCTTT. Protein product: CASSTPFGGGTEAFF.

The rearrangement uses TRBV19 and TRBJ1-1, with D possibly being TRBD1 (5 bases). Germline V lookup: CDR1 LNHDA, CDR2 SQIVND (reference sequence). The CDR3 is 17 residues long. Trimming removed 5 bases from V and 0 bases from J, with 19 bases in between. CDR3 sequence: CASSPRRGETMNTEAFF. The CDR3 DNA follows: TGTGCCAGTAGTCCCCGAAGAGGGGAGACTATGAACACTGAAGCTTTCTTT.

The J gene is TRBJ2-5, the V gene TRBV7-2, with 12 bases identical to TRBD2. Looked up from germline, CDR1 is SGHTA and CDR2 is FQGNSA. This CDR3 has 16 residues. Trimming cost V 5 bases and J 5 bases; bases outside gene matches: 9. As DNA, the CDR3 is TGTGCCAGCAGCCCGGCTAGCGGGAGGGGTTCGGAGACCCAGTACTTC. This sequence encodes CASSPASGRGSETQYF.

This rearrangement joins TRBV7-3 to TRBJ1-1; 7 bases match TRBD1. The germline gives CDR1 SGHTA, CDR2 FQGTGA. The CDR3 spans 14 residues. The J segment lost 1 base and the V segment lost 5 bases, leaving 4 bases of the junction unmatched. Written as DNA, the CDR3 is TGTGCCAGCAGCGAAGGGGGCTCGAACACTGAAGCTTTCTTT. Protein sequence: CASSEGGSNTEAFF.

The chain carries TRBV18 and TRBJ1-1; no firm D call. CDR3 length: 13 amino acids. Trimming removed 1 base at V and 8 bases at J, with 11 bases between. Looked up from germline, CDR1 is KGHSH and CDR2 is LQKENI. The CDR3 bases are TGTGCCAGCTCACCACGGGCCCAGAAAGAAGCTTTCTTT. Translating gives CASSPRAQKEAFF.

The chain has TRBV4-3 and TRBJ1-5, with D perhaps TRBD1 (6 bases). The length of the CDR3 is 15 residues. Germline values: CDR1 LGHNA, CDR2 YSLEER. The V end was cut by 2 bases, the J end by 5 bases, with 13 bases between. The CDR3 here is CASSQTQGSDQPQHF. The CDR3 nucleotides read TGCGCCAGCAGCCAAACTCAGGGGTCCGATCAGCCCCAGCATTTT.

The chain combines TRBV7-2 with TRBJ2-7, with 9 positions matching TRBD2. The V gene's germline CDR1 is SGHTA and CDR2 FQGNSA. The CDR3 is 15 residues long. V was pared by 4 bases and J by 7 bases, with 11 bases of the junction left unmatched. The CDR3 here is CASSSRGGAGGEQYF. CDR3 DNA: TGTGCCAGCAGCTCCCGGGGAGGGGCGGGAGGGGAGCAGTACTTC.

This clone was picked up one time. The rearrangement links TRBV7-3 to TRBJ2-3; tentatively, D is TRBD2 (7 bases). CDR1 SGHTA and CDR2 FQGTGA come from the germline V gene. Trimming shortened V by 2 bases and J by 0 bases, and 9 bases separated the two germline ends. The CDR3 totals 15 residues. The CDR3 loop is CASSLRGASTDTQYF. CDR3 nucleotide sequence: TGTGCCAGCAGCTTACGGGGGGCTAGCACAGATACGCAGTATTTT.

The V and J genes are TRBV19 and TRBJ2-7, with 8 bases lining up with TRBD1. Trimming cost V 7 bases and J 3 bases; bases outside gene matches: 8. CDR1 is LNHDA, CDR2 SQIVND, per germline (reference sequence). CDR3 length: 14 residues. CDR3 in DNA: TGTGCCAGTATAGGGACAGGTTTCGTCTACGAGCAGTACTTC. Residues: CASIGTGFVYEQYF.

The chain is built from TRBV11-3 and TRBJ2-3; D uncertain. Trimming removed 1 base at V and 9 bases at J, with 14 bases between. The germline V gene has CDR1 SGHNT and CDR2 YENEEA. This CDR3 is built from 14 residues. The CDR3 DNA is TGTGCCAGCAGCTTAGGGGCTTTGACACCGACGCAGTATTTT. Translating gives CASSLGALTPTQYF.